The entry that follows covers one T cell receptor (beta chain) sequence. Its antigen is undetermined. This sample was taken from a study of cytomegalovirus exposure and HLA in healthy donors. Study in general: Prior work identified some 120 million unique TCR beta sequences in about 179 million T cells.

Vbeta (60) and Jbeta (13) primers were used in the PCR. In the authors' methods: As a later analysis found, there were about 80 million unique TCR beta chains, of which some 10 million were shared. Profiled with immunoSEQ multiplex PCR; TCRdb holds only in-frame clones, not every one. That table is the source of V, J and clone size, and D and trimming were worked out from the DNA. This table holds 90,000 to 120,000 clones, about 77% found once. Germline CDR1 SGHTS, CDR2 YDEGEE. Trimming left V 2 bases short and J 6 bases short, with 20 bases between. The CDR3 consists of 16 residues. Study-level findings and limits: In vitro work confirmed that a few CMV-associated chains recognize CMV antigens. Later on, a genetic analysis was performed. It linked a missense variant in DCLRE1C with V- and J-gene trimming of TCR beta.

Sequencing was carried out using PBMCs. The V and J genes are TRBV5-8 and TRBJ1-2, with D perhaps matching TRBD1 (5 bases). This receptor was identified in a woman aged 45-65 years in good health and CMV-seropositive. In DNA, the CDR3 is TGTGCCAGCAGCTTCCGACAGTCAAGGATTTCCAATGGCTACACCTTC. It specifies CASSFRQSRISNGYTF.